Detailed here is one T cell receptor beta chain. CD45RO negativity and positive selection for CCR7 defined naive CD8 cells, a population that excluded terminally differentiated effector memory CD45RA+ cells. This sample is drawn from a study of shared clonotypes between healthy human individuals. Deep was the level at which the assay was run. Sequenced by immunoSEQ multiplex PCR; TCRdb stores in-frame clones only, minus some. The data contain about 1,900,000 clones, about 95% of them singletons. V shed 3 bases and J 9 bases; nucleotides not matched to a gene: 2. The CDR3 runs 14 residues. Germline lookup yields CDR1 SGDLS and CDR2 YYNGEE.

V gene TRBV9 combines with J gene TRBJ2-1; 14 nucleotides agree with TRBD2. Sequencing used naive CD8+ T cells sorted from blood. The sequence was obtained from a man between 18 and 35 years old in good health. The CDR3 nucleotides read TGTGCCAGCAGCGGACTAGCGGGGGGGCGTGAGCAGTTCTTC. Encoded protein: CASSGLAGGREQFF.